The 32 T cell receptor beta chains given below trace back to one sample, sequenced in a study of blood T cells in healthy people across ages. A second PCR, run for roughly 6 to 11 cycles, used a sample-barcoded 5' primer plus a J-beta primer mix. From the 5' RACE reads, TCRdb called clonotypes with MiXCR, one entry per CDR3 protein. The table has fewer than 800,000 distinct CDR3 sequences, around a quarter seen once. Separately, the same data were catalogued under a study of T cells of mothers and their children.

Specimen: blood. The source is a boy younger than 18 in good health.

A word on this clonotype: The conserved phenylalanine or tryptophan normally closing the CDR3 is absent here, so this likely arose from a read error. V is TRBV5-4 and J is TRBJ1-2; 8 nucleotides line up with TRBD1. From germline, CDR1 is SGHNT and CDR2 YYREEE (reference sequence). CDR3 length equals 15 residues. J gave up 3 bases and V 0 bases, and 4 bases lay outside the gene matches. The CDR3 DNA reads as TGTGCCAGCAGCTTGGACGGACAGGGACACTATGGCTACACCCTC. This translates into CASSLDGQGHYGYTL.

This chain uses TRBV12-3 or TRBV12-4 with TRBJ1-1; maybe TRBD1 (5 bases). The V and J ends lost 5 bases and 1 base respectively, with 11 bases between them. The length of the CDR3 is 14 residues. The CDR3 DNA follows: TGTGCCAGCAGTGCTCAGGGTACGAACACTGAAGCTTTCTTT. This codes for CASSAQGTNTEAFF.

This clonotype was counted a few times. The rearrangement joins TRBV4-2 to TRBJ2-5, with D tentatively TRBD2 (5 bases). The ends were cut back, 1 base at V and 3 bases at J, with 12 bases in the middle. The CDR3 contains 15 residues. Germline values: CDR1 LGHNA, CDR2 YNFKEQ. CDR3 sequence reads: CASSQASTTEETQYF. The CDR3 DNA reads TGTGCCAGCAGCCAAGCTAGCACGACTGAAGAGACCCAGTACTTC.

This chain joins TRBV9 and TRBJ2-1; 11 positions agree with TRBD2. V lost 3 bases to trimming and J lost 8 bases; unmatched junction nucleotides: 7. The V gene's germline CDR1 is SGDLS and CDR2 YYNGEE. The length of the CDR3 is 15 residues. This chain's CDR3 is CASSDSGRALDEQFF. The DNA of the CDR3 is TGTGCCAGCAGCGATAGCGGGAGGGCCCTCGATGAGCAGTTCTTC.

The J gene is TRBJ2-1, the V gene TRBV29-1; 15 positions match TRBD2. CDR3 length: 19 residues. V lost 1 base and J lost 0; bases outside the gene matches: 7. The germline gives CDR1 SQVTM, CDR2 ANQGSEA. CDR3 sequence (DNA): TGCAGCGTTGAAGCTCCAGGGACTAGCGGGGGGCTCTCCTACAATGAGCAGTTCTTC. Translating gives CSVEAPGTSGGLSYNEQFF.

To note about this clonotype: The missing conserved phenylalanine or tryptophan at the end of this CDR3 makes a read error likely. The CDR3, as DNA: TGTGCCATCAGCTACTACCGGGACAGGCCAACCTACAATGAGCAGTTCGTC. Translated: CAISYYRDRPTYNEQFV. The chain has TRBV10-3 and TRBJ2-1; the match to TRBD1 covers 8 bases. The CDR3 spans 17 residues. Looked up from germline, CDR1 is ENHRY and CDR2 is SYGVKD. V was pared by 6 bases and J by 2 bases, with 12 bases of the junction left unmatched.

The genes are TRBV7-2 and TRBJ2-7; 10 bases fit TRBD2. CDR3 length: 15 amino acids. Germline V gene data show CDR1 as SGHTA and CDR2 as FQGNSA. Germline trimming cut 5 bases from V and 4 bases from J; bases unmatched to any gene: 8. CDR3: CASSLEPGLAYEQYF. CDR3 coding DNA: TGTGCCAGCAGCCTAGAACCGGGACTAGCGTACGAGCAGTACTTC.

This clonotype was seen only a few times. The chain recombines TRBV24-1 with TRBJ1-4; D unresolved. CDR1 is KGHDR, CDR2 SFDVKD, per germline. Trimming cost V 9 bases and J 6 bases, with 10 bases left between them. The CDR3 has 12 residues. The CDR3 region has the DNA TGTGCCACCGCAGGCGGTGATGAAAAACTGTTTTTT. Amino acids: CATAGGDEKLFF.

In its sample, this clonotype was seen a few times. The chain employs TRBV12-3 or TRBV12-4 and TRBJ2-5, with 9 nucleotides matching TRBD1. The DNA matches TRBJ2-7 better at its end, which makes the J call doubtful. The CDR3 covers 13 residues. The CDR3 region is CASRQTGGYEQYF. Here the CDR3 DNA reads TGTGCCAGCAGGCAGACAGGGGGCTACGAGCAGTACTTC.

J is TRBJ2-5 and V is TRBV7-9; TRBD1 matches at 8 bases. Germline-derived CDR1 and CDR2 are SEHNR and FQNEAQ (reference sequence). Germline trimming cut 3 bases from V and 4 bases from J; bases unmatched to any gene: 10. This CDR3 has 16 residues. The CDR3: CASSFKADREGETQYF. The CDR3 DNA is TGTGCCAGCAGCTTTAAAGCGGACAGGGAAGGAGAGACCCAGTACTTC.

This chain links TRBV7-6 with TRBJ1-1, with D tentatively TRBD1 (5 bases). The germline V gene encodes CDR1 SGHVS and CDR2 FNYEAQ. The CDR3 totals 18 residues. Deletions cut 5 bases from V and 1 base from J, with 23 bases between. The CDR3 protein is CASSLKGTEPDPNTEAFF. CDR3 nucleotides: TGTGCCAGCAGCCTAAAAGGGACGGAGCCCGACCCGAACACTGAAGCTTTCTTT.

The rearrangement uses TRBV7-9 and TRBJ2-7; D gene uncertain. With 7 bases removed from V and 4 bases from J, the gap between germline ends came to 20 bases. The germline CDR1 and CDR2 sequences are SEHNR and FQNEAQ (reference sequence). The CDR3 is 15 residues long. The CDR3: CASNSDVGIGYEQYF. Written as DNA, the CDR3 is TGTGCCAGCAACTCTGATGTGGGAATCGGATACGAGCAGTACTTC. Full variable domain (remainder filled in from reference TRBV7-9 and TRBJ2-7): DTGVSQNPRHKITKRGQNVTFRCDPISEHNRLYWYRQTLGQGPEFLTYFQNEAQLEKSRLLSDRFSAERPKGSFSTLEIQRTEQGDSAMYLCASNSDVGIGYEQYFGPGTRLTVT.

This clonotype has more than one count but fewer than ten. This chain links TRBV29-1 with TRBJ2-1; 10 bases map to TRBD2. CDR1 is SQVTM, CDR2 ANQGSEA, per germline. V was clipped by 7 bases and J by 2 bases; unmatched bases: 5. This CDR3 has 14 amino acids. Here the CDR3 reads CSASGRGAYNEQFF. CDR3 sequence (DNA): TGCAGCGCTAGCGGGAGAGGGGCCTACAATGAGCAGTTCTTC.

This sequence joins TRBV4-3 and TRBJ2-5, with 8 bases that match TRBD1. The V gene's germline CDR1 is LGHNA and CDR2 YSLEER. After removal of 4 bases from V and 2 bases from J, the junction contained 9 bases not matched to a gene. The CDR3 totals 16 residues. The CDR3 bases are TGCGCCAGCAGCCCCTGGGGAAGGACAGGGCAAGAGACCCAGTACTTC. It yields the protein CASSPWGRTGQETQYF.

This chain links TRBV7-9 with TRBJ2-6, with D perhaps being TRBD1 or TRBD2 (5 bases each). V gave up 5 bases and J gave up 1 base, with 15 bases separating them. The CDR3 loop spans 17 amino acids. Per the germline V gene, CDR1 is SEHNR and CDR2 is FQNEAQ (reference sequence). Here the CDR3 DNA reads TGTGCCAGCAGCCCGAGCGTGGGGGAATCTGGGGCCAACGTCCTGACTTTC. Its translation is CASSPSVGESGANVLTF.

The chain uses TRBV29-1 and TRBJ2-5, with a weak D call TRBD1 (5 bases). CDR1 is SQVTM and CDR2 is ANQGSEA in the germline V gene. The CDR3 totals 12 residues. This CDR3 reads CTTFQGQETQYF. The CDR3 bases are TGCACCACATTTCAGGGTCAGGAGACCCAGTACTTC.

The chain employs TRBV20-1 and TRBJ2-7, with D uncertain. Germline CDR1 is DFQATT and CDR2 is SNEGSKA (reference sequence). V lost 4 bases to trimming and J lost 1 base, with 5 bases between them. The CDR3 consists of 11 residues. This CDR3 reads CSATRSYEQYF. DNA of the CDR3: TGCAGTGCTACGAGGTCCTACGAGCAGTACTTC.

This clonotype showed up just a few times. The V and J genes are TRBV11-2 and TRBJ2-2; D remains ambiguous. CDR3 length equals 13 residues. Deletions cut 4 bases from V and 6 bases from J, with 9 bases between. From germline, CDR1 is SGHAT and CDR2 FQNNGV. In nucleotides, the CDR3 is TGTGCCAGCAGCTCCTCTGGTCCCGGGGAGCTGTTTTTT. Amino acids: CASSSSGPGELFF. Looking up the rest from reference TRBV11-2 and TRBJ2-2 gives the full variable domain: EAGVAQSPRYKIIEKRQSVAFWCNPISGHATLYWYQQILGQGPKLLIQFQNNGVVDDSQLPKDRFSAERLKGVDSTLKIQPAKLEDSAVYLCASSSSGPGELFFGEGSRLTVL.

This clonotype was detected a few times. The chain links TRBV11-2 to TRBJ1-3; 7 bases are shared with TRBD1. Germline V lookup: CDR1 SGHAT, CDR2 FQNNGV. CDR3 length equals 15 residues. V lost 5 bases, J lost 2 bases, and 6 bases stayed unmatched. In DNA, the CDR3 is TGTGCCAGCAGCCAACCAGGGACAGCTGGAAACACCATATATTTT. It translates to CASSQPGTAGNTIYF.

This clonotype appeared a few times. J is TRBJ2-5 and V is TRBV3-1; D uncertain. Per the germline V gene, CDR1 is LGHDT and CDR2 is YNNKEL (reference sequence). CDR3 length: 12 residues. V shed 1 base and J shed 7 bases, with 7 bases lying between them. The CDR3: CASSQGTTTQYF. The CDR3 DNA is TGTGCCAGCAGCCAAGGTACTACGACCCAGTACTTC.

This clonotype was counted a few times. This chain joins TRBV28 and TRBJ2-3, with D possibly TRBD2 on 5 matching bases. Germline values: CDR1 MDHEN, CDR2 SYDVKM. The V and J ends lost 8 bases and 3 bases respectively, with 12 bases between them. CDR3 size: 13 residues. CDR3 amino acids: CASEPGFTDTQYF. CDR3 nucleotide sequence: TGTGCCAGCGAACCGGGATTTACAGATACGCAGTATTTT.

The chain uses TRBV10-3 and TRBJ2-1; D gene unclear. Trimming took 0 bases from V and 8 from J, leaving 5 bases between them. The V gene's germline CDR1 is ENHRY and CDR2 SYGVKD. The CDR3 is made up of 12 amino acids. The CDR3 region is CAISESWDEQFF. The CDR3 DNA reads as TGTGCCATCAGTGAGTCGTGGGATGAGCAGTTCTTC.

CDR3 sequence reads: CASSLAGQAVQETQYF. CDR3 coding DNA: TGCGCCAGCAGCTTGGCCGGCCAAGCGGTACAAGAGACCCAGTACTTC. The J gene is TRBJ2-5, the V gene TRBV5-1; D may be TRBD2 (5 bases). Germline CDR1 and CDR2: SGHRS and YFSETQ. The CDR3 spans 16 residues. Trimming removed 0 bases at V and 2 bases at J, with 14 bases between.

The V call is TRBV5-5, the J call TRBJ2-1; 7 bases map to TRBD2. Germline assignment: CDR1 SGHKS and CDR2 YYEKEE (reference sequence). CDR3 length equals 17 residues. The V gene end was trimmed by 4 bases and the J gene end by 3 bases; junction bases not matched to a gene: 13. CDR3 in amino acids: CASSPALGGSLYNEQFF. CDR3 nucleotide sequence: TGTGCCAGCAGCCCGGCCTTGGGCGGGAGTCTCTACAATGAGCAGTTCTTC.

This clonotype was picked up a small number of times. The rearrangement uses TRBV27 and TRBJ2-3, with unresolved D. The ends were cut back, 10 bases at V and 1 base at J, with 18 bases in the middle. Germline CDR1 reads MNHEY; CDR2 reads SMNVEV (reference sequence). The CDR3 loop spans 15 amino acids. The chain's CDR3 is CATLHTTGGTDTQYF. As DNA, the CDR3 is TGTGCCACCCTACATACGACCGGAGGCACAGATACGCAGTATTTT.

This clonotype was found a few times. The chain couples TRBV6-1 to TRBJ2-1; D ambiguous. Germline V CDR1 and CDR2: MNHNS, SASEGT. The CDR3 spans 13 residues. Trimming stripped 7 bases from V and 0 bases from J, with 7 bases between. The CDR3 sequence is CASNMDSYNEQFF. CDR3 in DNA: TGTGCCAGCAACATGGACTCCTACAATGAGCAGTTCTTC.

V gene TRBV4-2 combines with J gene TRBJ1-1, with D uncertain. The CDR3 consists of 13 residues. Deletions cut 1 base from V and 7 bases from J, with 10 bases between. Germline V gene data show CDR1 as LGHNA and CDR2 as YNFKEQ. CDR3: CASSQATAFEAFF. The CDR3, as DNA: TGTGCCAGCAGCCAAGCAACCGCGTTTGAAGCTTTCTTT.

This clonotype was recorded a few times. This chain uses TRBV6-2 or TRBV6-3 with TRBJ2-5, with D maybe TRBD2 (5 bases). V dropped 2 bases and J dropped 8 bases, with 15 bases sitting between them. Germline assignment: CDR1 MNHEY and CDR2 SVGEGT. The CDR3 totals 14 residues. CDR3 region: CASSYRGGPDTQYF. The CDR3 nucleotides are TGTGCCAGCAGTTACCGGGGTGGCCCAGACACCCAGTACTTC.

In DNA, the CDR3 is TGTGCCAGCAGCTTAGGGACAGCAATCTACGAGCAGTACTTC. Its protein is CASSLGTAIYEQYF. The rearrangement links TRBV7-9 to TRBJ2-1; a possible D gene is TRBD1 (6 bases). The DNA end is more similar to TRBJ2-7, so the J call may be wrong. The CDR3 length is 14 residues. The germline CDR1 and CDR2 sequences are SEHNR and FQNEAQ (reference sequence).

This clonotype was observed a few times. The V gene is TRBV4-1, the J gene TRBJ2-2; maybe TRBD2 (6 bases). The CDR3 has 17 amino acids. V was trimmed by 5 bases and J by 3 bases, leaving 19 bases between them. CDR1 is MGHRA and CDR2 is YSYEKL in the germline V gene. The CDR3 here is CASSNGLAKLYTGELFF. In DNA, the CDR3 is TGCGCCAGCAGCAATGGGCTAGCGAAACTTTACACCGGGGAGCTGTTTTTT.

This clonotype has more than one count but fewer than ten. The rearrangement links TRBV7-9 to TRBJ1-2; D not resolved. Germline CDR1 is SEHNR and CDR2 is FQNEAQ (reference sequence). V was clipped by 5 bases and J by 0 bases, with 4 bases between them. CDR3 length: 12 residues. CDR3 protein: CASSGTNYGYTF. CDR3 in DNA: TGTGCCAGCAGCGGGACTAACTATGGCTACACCTTC.

Here the CDR3 DNA reads TGTGCCAGCAGCTTGACTCTAAACCGGGAGGACCTTTTCTTC. Translating gives CASSLTLNREDLFF. The chain uses TRBV7-2 and TRBJ2-1; 7 bases align to TRBD2. The germline gives CDR1 SGHTA, CDR2 FQGNSA. J lost 16 bases, V lost 3 bases, and 15 bases had no gene match. The CDR3 spans 14 residues.